The clone carrying this T cell receptor beta chain was seen repeatedly, ten times or more. Its target is not known. This record comes from a study of CD8 T cells in ankylosing spondylitis. TCRdb independently ran MiXCR on the 5' RACE reads; one entry per CDR3 protein. The sample consists of 200,000 to 250,000 distinct CDR3 sequences, 10% to 13% of them appearing once. With V trimmed by 6 bases and J by 4 bases, 6 bases remained unmatched. The CDR3 is 15 amino acids. Study-level findings and limits: Both synovial fluid and blood in reactive arthritis had previously been reported to carry some motif variants. Within matched ankylosing spondylitis synovial fluid, disease-linked clones were reportedly significantly enriched.

The clonotype comes from a male donor with ankylosing spondylitis or in good health (not recorded which). V gene TRBV12-3 or TRBV12-4 combines with J gene TRBJ2-1; TRBD2 agrees at 10 bases. The sequencing input was blood, either unsorted or a sorted T cell fraction (not recorded which). The CDR3 reads CASRASSGGYNEQFF. In DNA form, the CDR3 reads TGTGCCAGCAGGGCTTCTAGCGGGGGTTACAATGAGCAGTTCTTC.